This T cell receptor (beta chain) appears in the sequencing data of a study of T cell responses to AZD1222 COVID-19 vaccine. The study's findings and limits: White British people made up most donors, females outnumbered males, and clonal diversity was possibly underestimated. In the spike-specific TCR repertoire, nearly half reportedly target unmutated variant regions. Among AZD1222 vaccinees, only five or six were seropositive at baseline.

On this clone itself: Its specificity is unknown.

Clones were sequenced by immunoSEQ multiplex PCR, and TCRdb holds only the in-frame ones, with some missing. The sample lists about 150,000 clones; roughly 85% were seen once. V lost 5 bases, J lost 7 bases, and 11 bases stayed unmatched. The CDR3 loop spans 15 amino acids. CDR1 and CDR2 (germline): MGHRA, YSYEKL. The material was peripheral blood, obtained 28 days after the second dose of the MenACWY control vaccine. This chain links TRBV4-1 with TRBJ1-5; 7 positions agree with TRBD1. The receptor comes from an adult who received the MenACWY meningococcal vaccine as a control. CDR3 residues: CASSSTTGAVQPQHF. For the CDR3, the DNA is TGCGCCAGCAGCTCCACTACAGGGGCAGTACAGCCCCAGCATTTT.